The clone carrying this T cell receptor (beta chain) appeared many times. Its target is not known. Germline V CDR1 and CDR2: SGHKS, YYEKEE (reference sequence). There are 15 residues in the CDR3. Between the trimmed V and J ends, which lost 0 bases and 4 bases, there was a span of 12 bases. The sample comes from a study of human T cells and chemical hapten exposure. TCRdb used MiXCR to reprocess the RACE reads, holding one entry per CDR3 protein. Of roughly 100,000 distinct CDR3 sequences listed, around 10% were seen once; the top ten hold around 3.6%. Time point: pre-sensitization, week 0. Specified treatment: therapeutic diphenylcyclopropenone sensitization with weekly scalp DPC. Study-wide results and caveats: In comparison with controls, expanded TCRs gave rise to a significantly larger number of large CDR3 similarity clusters. TCRs exceeding a frequency of 1 in 1000 stayed unchanged under DPC sensitization.

The chain joins TRBV5-5 to TRBJ2-3; D is possibly TRBD1 or TRBD2 (5 bases each). This sample comprised whole blood, obtained in connection with sensitization to the hapten diphenylcyclopropenone (DPC). The origin of this receptor is a woman aged 40 to 50 with alopecia areata. Some clones in this sample may be carry-over from other donors' samples. The CDR3 nucleotides read TGTGCCAGCAGCTTGGAGGGACCCCGTGCAGATACGCAGTATTTT. This sequence encodes CASSLEGPRADTQYF. The variable domain in full, completed from reference TRBV5-5 and TRBJ2-3, reads DAGVTQSPTHLIKTRGQQVTLRCSPISGHKSVSWYQQVLGQGPQFIFQYYEKEERGRGNFPDRFSARQFPNYSSELNVNALLLGDSALYLCASSLEGPRADTQYFGPGTRLTVL.